Shown below are 13 T cell receptor beta chains from a single sample sequenced in a study of cytotoxic CD8 clonotypes in ibrutinib-treated CLL. Here immunoSEQ multiplex PCR was the method, and the copy in TCRdb shows in-frame clones only, minus some. Of just over 200,000 clones listed, about 75% are singletons. The specimen comprised PBMCs, sampled after 12 months of ibrutinib treatment. The receptors derive from a human donor with chronic lymphocytic leukemia.

The gene calls are TRBV29-1 and TRBJ1-1, with TRBD1 as a possible D gene (5 bases). Germline assignment: CDR1 SQVTM and CDR2 ANQGSEA. Trimming removed 7 bases at V and 4 bases at J, with 10 bases between. The CDR3 is 11 residues long. Here the CDR3 reads CSAGGLTEAFF. CDR3 DNA: TGCAGCGCCGGGGGTCTCACTGAAGCTTTCTTT.

A single count supports this clone. The gene calls are TRBV21-1 and TRBJ1-5. TRBV21-1 is classified as a pseudogene. This CDR3 has 12 amino acids. Here the CDR3 reads CASSGTDKPQHF. The CDR3 coding sequence is TGTGCCTCCAGCGGGACAGATAAGCCCCAGCATTTT.

For this clone: Other nucleotide sequences from this sample produce the same CDR3. The chain has TRBV30 and TRBJ1-5; maybe TRBD1 (5 bases). This CDR3 is 13 amino acids long. CDR1 GTSNPN and CDR2 SVGIG come from the germline V gene (reference sequence). Trimming stripped 2 bases from V and 2 bases from J, with 7 bases between. The CDR3 here is CAWSTGGNQPQHF. CDR3 bases: TGTGCCTGGAGTACAGGTGGCAATCAGCCCCAGCATTTT.

This rearrangement joins TRBV27 to TRBJ2-7, with a tentative D call TRBD2 (6 bases). The CDR3 loop spans 11 amino acids. V lost 6 bases and J 7 bases, leaving 10 bases between the germline ends. Looked up from germline, CDR1 is MNHEY and CDR2 is SMNVEV (reference sequence). This chain's CDR3 is CASRWLAEQYF. Here the CDR3 DNA reads TGTGCCAGCAGGTGGCTAGCGGAGCAGTACTTC.

The CDR3 here is CASETGDKVMSNQPQHF. The CDR3 coding sequence is TGTGCCAGCGAGACAGGGGATAAGGTTATGAGCAATCAGCCCCAGCATTTT. The chain is built from TRBV21-1 and TRBJ1-5; whether TRBD1, the table's D call, matches the DNA was not checked. TRBV21-1 is marked as a pseudogene. CDR3 length: 17 residues.

This chain joins TRBV9 and TRBJ2-2; no clear D gene. Germline V gene sequence: CDR1 SGDLS, CDR2 YYNGEE. Trimming removed 2 bases from V and 0 bases from J, with 11 bases in between. The CDR3 extends over 16 amino acids. CDR3 in amino acids: CASSVNINANTGELFF. For the CDR3, the DNA is TGTGCCAGCAGCGTCAATATTAATGCGAACACCGGGGAGCTGTTTTTT.

The V gene is TRBV28, the J gene TRBJ2-7, with D perhaps matching TRBD1 (6 bases). The CDR3 is 15 residues long. Trimming shortened V by 6 bases and J by 8 bases, and 23 bases separated the two germline ends. Germline assignment: CDR1 MDHEN and CDR2 SYDVKM. CDR3 protein: CASRVEAGAPPQQYF. CDR3 in DNA: TGTGCCAGCAGGGTCGAGGCAGGGGCCCCGCCGCAGCAGTACTTC.

The chain is built from TRBV7-3 and TRBJ1-2; TRBD1 aligns across 8 bases. The CDR3 totals 13 residues. The J segment lost 4 bases and the V segment lost 5 bases, leaving 3 bases of the junction unmatched. Germline V gene data show CDR1 as SGHTA and CDR2 as FQGTGA. CDR3 sequence: CASSPGQVYGYTF. CDR3 nucleotides: TGTGCCAGCAGCCCGGGACAGGTCTATGGCTACACCTTC.

The V and J genes are TRBV29-1 and TRBJ1-2, with D possibly matching TRBD1 (6 bases). Looked up from germline, CDR1 is SQVTM and CDR2 is ANQGSEA. This CDR3 is built from 12 residues. Deletions cut 4 bases from V and 8 bases from J, with 14 bases between. The CDR3 here is CSVGGQGRGYTF. As DNA, the CDR3 is TGCAGCGTTGGAGGGCAGGGGCGCGGCTACACCTTC.

This clone was recorded many times. V gene TRBV7-8 combines with J gene TRBJ2-1; TRBD2 matches at 9 bases. V shed 4 bases, J shed 3 bases, and the junction held 10 bases outside the gene matches. The germline CDR1 and CDR2 sequences are SGHVS and FQNEAQ. The CDR3 covers 17 residues. CDR3 in amino acids: CASSSPTSGRLYNEQFF. CDR3 in DNA: TGTGCCAGCAGCTCACCGACTAGCGGTCGGCTCTACAATGAGCAGTTCTTC. The whole variable domain, remainder taken from reference TRBV7-8 and TRBJ2-1, is GAGVSQSPRYKVAKRGQDVALRCDPISGHVSLFWYQQALGQGPEFLTYFQNEAQLDKSGLPSDRFFAERPEGSVSTLKIQRTQQEDSAVYLCASSSPTSGRLYNEQFFGPGTRLTVL.

The chain uses TRBV9 and TRBJ1-1; unclear D gene. Germline V CDR1 and CDR2: SGDLS, YYNGEE. V lost 0 bases, J lost 6 bases, and 9 bases lay in between. The CDR3 contains 13 residues. The CDR3 loop reads CASSVGARAEAFF. In DNA, the CDR3 is TGTGCCAGCAGCGTAGGGGCAAGGGCTGAAGCTTTCTTT.

A few counts support this clone. The chain joins TRBV27 to TRBJ1-5, with D unresolved. V was clipped by 3 bases and J by 5 bases, with 5 bases between them. This CDR3 is built from 12 residues. Germline V gene sequence: CDR1 MNHEY, CDR2 SMNVEV (reference sequence). CDR3 residues: CASSFSDQPQHF. DNA of the CDR3: TGTGCCAGCAGTTTCTCCGATCAGCCCCAGCATTTT.

This chain joins TRBV6-1 and TRBJ1-3, with a tentative D call TRBD1 (6 bases). Germline CDR1 MNHNS, CDR2 SASEGT. This CDR3 spans 14 amino acids. Trimming cost V 6 bases and J 0 bases, with 9 bases left between them. The CDR3 is CASSRDTSGNTIYF. The CDR3 DNA is TGTGCCAGCAGCCGGGACACCTCTGGAAACACCATATATTTT.